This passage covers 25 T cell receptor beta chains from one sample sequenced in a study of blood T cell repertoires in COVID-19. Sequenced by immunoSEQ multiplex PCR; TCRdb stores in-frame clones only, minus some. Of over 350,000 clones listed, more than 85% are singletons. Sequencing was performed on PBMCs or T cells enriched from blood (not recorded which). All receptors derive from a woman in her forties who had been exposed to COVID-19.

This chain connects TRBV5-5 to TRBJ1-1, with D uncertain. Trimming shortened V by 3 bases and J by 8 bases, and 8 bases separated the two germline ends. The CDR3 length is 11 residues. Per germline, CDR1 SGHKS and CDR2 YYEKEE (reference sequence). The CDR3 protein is CASSWELEAFF. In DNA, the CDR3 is TGTGCCAGCAGCTGGGAGTTGGAAGCTTTCTTT.

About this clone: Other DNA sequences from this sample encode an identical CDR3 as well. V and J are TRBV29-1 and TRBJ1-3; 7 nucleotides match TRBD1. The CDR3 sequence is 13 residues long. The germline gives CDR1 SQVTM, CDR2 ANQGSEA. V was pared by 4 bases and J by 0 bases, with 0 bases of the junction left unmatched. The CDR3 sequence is CSVGQGSGNTIYF. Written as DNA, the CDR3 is TGCAGCGTTGGACAGGGCTCTGGAAACACCATATATTTT.

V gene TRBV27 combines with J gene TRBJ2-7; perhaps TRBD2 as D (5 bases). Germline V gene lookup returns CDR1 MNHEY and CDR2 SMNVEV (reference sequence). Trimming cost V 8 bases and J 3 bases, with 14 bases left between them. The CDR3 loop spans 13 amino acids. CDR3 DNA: TGTGCCAGCGGTTGGGAGCGAGGCTACGAGCAGTACTTC. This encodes CASGWERGYEQYF.

CDR3 loop: CASSGQGRGAFF. The CDR3 DNA follows: TGTGCCAGCAGCGGACAGGGGAGAGGAGCTTTCTTT. The chain employs TRBV12-3 or TRBV12-4 and TRBJ1-1; 9 bases match TRBD1. The junction had 6 bases not matched to a gene; V was cut back by 6 bases and J by 10 bases. The CDR3 is made up of 12 amino acids.

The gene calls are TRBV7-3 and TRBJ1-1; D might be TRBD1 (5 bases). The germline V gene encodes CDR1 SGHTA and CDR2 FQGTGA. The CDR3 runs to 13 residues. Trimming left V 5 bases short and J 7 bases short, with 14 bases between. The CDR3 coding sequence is TGTGCCAGCAGCGAGGAGGGGTGGGGTGAAGCTTTCTTT. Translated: CASSEEGWGEAFF.

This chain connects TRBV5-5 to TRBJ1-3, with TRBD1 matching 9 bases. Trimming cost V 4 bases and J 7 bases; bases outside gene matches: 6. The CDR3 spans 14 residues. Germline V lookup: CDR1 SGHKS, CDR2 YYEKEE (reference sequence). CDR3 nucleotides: TGTGCCAGCAGCCAAAGAGACAGGGGGAACACCATATATTTT. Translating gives CASSQRDRGNTIYF.

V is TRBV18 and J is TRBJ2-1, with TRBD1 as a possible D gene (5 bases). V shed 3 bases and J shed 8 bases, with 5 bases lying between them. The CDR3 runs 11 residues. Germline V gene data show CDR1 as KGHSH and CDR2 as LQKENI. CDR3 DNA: TGTGCCAGCTCACCCAGGGATGAGCAGTTCTTC. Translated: CASSPRDEQFF.

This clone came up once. CDR3 DNA: TGTGCCAGCAGCCCGGGGGTGGGGACGGCGAATGAAAAACTGTTTTTT. Protein: CASSPGVGTANEKLFF. The chain is built from TRBV5-4 and TRBJ1-4; D is possibly TRBD1 (5 bases). This CDR3 is 16 amino acids long. V was pared by 4 bases and J by 5 bases, with 18 bases between. Germline assignment: CDR1 SGHNT and CDR2 YYREEE (reference sequence).

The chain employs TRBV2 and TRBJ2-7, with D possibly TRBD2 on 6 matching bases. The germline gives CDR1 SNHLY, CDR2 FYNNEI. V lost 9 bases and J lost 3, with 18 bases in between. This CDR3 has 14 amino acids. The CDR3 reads CASRRGQANYEQYF. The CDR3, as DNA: TGTGCCAGTAGGAGGGGCCAGGCGAACTACGAGCAGTACTTC.

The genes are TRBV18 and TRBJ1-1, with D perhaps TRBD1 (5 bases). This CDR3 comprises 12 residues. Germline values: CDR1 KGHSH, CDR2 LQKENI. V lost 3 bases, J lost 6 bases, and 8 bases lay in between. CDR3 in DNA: TGTGCCAGCTCACCCTCGGGGGCTGAAGCTTTCTTT. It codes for CASSPSGAEAFF.

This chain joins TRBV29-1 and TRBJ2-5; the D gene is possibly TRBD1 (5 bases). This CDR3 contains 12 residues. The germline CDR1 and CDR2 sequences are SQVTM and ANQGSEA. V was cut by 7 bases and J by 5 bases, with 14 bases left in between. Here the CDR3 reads CSAAGRAETQYF. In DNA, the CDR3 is TGCAGCGCCGCAGGGCGCGCTGAGACCCAGTACTTC.

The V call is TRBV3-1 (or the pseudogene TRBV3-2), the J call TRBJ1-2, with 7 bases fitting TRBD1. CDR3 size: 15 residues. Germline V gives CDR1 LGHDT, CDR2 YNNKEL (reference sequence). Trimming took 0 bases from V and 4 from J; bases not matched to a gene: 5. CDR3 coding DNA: TGTGCCAGCAGCCAAGATTCAGGACAGGCCTATGGCTACACCTTC. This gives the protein CASSQDSGQAYGYTF.

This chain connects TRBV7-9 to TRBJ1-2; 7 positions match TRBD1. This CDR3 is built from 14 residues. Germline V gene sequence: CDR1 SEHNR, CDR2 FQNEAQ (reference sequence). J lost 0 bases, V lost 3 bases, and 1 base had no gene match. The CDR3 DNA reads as TGTGCCAGCAGCTTGGGGACAGCTAACTATGGCTACACCTTC. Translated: CASSLGTANYGYTF.

The CDR3 here is CASSLGTADSPLHF. CDR3 nucleotide sequence: TGCGCCAGCAGCTTGGGGACAGCCGATTCACCCCTCCACTTT. This chain links TRBV5-1 with TRBJ1-6; weak D call: TRBD1 (6 bases). V lost 0 bases and J 8 bases, leaving 9 bases between the germline ends. The CDR3 has 14 residues. In germline, CDR1 is SGHRS, CDR2 YFSETQ.

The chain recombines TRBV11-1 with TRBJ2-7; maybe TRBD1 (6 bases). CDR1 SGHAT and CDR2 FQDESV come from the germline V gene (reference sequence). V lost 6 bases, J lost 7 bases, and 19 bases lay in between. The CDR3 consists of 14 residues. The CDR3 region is CASSDRGGRVEQYF. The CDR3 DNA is TGTGCCAGCAGTGACAGAGGGGGAAGGGTTGAGCAGTACTTC.

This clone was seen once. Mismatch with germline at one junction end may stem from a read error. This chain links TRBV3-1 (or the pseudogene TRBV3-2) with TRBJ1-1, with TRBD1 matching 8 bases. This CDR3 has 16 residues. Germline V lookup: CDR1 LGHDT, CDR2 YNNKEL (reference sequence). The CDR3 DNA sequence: TGTGCCAGCACCCAAGACAGGGGCCCCATGAACACTGAAGCTTTCTTT. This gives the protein CASTQDRGPMNTEAFF.

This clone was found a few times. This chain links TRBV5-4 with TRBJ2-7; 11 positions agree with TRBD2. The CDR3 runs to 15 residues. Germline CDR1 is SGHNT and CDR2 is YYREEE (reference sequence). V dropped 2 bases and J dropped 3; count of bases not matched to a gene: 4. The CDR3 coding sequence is TGTGCCAGCAGCTTAGGGACTAGCGGAATCTACGAGCAGTACTTC. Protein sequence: CASSLGTSGIYEQYF.

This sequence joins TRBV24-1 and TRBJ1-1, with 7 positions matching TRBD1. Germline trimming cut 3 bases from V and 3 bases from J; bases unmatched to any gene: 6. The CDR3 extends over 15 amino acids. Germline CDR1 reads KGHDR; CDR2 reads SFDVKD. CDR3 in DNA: TGTGCCACCAGTGATCACAGGGGACCGTACACTGAAGCTTTCTTT. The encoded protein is CATSDHRGPYTEAFF.

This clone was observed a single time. CDR3 nucleotides: TGTGCCAGTAGAAACCCGGGACAGACCTACGAGCAGTACTTC. It specifies CASRNPGQTYEQYF. The rearrangement joins TRBV19 to TRBJ2-7; 7 bases agree with TRBD1. CDR1 and CDR2 (germline): LNHDA, SQIVND (reference sequence). The length of the CDR3 is 14 residues. J gave up 2 bases and V 6 bases, and 7 bases lay outside the gene matches.

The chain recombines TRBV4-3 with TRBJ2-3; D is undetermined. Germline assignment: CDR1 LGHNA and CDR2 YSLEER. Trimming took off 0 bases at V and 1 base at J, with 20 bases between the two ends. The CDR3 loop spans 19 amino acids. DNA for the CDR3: TGCGCCAGCAGCCAAGATGGCCCTAAGACCGCGGCAGGCACAGATACGCAGTATTTT. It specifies CASSQDGPKTAAGTDTQYF.

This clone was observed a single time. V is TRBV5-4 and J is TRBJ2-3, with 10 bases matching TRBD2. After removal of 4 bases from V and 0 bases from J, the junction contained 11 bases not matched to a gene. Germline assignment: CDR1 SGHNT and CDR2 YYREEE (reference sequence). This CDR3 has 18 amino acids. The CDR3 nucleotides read TGTGCCAGCAGCCAATCCCTAGCGGGGGCACCTAGCACAGATACGCAGTATTTT. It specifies CASSQSLAGAPSTDTQYF.

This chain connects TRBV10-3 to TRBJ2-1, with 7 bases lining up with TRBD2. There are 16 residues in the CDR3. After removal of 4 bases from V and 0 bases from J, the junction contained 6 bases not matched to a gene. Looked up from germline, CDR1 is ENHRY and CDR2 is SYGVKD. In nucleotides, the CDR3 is TGTGCCATCAGTGGAAAGCGGGGAGGCTCCTACAATGAGCAGTTCTTC. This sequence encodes CAISGKRGGSYNEQFF.

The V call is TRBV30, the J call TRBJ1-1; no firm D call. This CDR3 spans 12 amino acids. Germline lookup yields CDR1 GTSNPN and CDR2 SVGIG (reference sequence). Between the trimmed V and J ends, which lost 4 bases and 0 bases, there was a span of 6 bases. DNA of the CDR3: TGTGCCTGGATAAGAGTGAACACTGAAGCTTTCTTT. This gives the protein CAWIRVNTEAFF.

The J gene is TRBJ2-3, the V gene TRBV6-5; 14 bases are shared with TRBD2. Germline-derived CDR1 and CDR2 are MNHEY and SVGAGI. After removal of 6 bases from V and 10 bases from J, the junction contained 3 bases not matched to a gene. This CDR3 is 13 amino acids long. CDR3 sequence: CASRGLAGEAQYF. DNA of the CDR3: TGTGCCAGCAGGGGACTAGCGGGGGAGGCGCAGTATTTT.

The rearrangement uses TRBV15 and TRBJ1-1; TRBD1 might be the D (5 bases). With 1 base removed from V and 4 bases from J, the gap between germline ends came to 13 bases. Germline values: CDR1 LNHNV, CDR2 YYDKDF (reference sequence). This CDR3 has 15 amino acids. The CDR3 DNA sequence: TGTGCCACCAGCAGAGTAGGGGAGGTCGGCACTGAAGCTTTCTTT. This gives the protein CATSRVGEVGTEAFF.